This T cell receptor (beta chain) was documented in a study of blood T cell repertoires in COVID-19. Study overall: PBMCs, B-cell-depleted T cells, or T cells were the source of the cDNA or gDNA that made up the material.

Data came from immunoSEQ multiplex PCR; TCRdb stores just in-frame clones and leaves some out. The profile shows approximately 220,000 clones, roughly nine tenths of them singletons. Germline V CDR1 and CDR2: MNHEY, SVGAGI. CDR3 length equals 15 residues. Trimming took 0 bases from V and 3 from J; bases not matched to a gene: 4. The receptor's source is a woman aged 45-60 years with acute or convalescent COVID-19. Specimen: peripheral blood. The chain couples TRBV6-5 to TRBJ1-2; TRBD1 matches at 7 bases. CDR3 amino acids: CASSYSITGDYGYTF. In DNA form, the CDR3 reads TGTGCCAGCAGTTACTCGATAACAGGGGACTATGGCTACACCTTC.